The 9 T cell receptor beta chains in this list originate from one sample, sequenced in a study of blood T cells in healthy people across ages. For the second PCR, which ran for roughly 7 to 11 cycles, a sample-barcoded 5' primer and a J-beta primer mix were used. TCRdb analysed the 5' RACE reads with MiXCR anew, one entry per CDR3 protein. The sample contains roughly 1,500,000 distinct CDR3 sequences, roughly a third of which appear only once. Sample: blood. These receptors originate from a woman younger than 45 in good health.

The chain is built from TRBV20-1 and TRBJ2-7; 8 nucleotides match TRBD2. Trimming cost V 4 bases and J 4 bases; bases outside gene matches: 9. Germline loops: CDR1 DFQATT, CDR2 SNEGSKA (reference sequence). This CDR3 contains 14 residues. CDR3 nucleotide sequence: TGCAGTGCTACTATACTAGCGGTACAATACGAGCAGTACTTC. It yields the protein CSATILAVQYEQYF.

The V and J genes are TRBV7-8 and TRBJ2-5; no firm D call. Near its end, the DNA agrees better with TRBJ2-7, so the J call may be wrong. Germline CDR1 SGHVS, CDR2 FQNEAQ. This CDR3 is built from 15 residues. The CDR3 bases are TGTGCCAGCAGCTTCTTACCCGACCCCGGATACGAGCAGTACTTC. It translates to CASSFLPDPGYEQYF.

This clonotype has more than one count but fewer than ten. The CDR3 coding sequence is TGTGCCAGCAGGATCGCCCCTGGGTTGGCGGGAACTCAAGATACGCAGTATTTT. This gives the protein CASRIAPGLAGTQDTQYF. V is TRBV7-2 and J is TRBJ2-3, with D tentatively TRBD2 (6 bases). With 6 bases removed from V and 5 bases from J, the gap between germline ends came to 27 bases. The CDR3 runs 18 residues. CDR1 is SGHTA, CDR2 FQGNSA, per germline.

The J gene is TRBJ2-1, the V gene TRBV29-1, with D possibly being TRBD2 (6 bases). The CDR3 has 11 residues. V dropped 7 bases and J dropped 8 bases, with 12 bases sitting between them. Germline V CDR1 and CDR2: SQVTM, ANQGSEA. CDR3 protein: CSAAPGDEQFF. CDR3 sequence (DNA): TGCAGCGCTGCGCCGGGGGATGAGCAGTTCTTC.

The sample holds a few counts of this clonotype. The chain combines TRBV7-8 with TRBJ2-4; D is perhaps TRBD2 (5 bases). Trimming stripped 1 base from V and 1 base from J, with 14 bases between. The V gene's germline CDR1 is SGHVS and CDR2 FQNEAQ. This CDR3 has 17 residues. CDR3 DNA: TGTGCCAGCAGCTTAGGAGGGAGCACAGCGGCCAAAAACATTCAGTACTTC. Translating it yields CASSLGGSTAAKNIQYF.

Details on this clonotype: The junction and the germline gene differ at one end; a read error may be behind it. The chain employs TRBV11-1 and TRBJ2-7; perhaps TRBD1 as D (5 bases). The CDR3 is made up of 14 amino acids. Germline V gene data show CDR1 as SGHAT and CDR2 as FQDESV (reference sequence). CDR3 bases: TGTGCCAGCAGCAGGGGTTCCGGTACCTACGTGCAGTACTTC. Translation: CASSRGSGTYVQYF.

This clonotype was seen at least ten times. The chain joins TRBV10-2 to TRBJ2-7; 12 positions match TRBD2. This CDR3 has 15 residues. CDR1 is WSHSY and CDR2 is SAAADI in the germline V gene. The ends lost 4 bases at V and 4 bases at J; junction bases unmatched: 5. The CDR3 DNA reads TGCGCCAGCAGTGGGAGGACTAGCGGGGTATACGAGCAGTACTTC. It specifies CASSGRTSGVYEQYF.

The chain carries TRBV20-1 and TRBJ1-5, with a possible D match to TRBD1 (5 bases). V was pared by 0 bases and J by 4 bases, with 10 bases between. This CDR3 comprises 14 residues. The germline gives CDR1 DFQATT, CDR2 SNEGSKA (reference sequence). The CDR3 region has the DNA TGCAGTGCTAGAGATCTCCAGGGAAATCAGCCCCAGCATTTT. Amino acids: CSARDLQGNQPQHF.

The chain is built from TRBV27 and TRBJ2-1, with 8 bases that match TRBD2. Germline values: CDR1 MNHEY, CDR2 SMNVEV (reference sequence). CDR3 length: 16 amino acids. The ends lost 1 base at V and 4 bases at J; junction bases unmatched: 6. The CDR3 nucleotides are TGTGCCAGCAGTTTATTCGGGAGGGAGATATACAATGAGCAGTTCTTC. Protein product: CASSLFGREIYNEQFF.